Listed below are T cell receptor beta chains from one sample, sequenced in a study of T-cell reconstitution after alpha-beta-depleted transplantation in children. TCRdb used MiXCR to reprocess the PCR reads, holding one entry per CDR3 protein. This sample yields a few hundred thousand distinct CDR3 sequences, of which roughly a tenth are seen a single time; 7.5% belongs to the top ten. The material was PBMCs, obtained before TCRalphabeta/CD19-depleted stem cell transplant. The receptor set was obtained from a boy under two years old with acute myeloid leukemia, due to receive a stem cell transplant. Both conserved end residues are part of each CDR3. D genes are given only for firm matches. A clone size is listed for some rows: how often the clone was seen (once, few, many), or a class if it is expanded.

>12|few|TRBJ2-4|TRBV28|.
TGTGCCAGCAGTTACCCCTCCGGCATTCAGTACTTC
CASSYPSGIQYF
>15|many|TRBJ1-3|TRBV25-1|.
TGTGCCAGCAGTGTAAGAGTAGGGGCTGGAAACACCATATATTTT
CASSVRVGAGNTIYF
>14|many|TRBJ2-5|TRBV9|.
TGTGCCAGCAGCGTCGAGGACGCCCAAGAGACCCAGTACTTC
CASSVEDAQETQYF
>16|few|TRBJ2-1|TRBV7-2|.
TGTGCCAGCAGCGGATTAGCGGTGCCCCAGTACAATGAGCAGTTCTTC
CASSGLAVPQYNEQFF
>15|many|TRBJ1-2|TRBV7-2|.
TGTGCCAGCAGCTTATCGGGATCGGCCAACTATGGCTACACCTTC
CASSLSGSANYGYTF
>15|few|TRBJ2-2|TRBV11-2|.
TGTGCCAGCCCAGGGGGGGGGGCGAACACCGGGGAGCTGTTTTTT
CASPGGGANTGELFF
>12|many|TRBJ2-3|TRBV7-2|.
TGTGCCAGCAGCTCCGGCACAGATACGCAGTATTTT
CASSSGTDTQYF
>11|medium-sized|TRBJ1-2|TRBV12-3/TRBV12-4|.
TGTGCCAGCAGTTACAGGGTTGGCTACACCTTC
CASSYRVGYTF
>13|.|TRBJ2-4|TRBV5-5|.
TGTGCCAGCAGCTTGGCCAGGGTGGACATTCAGTACTTC
CASSLARVDIQYF
>15|many|TRBJ2-3|TRBV18|.
TGTGCCAGCTCGGGAAGGGACACCTTCACAGATACGCAGTATTTT
CASSGRDTFTDTQYF
>13|many|TRBJ1-3|TRBV29-1|TRBD1
TGCAGCGCGACAGGGGAAACTGGAAACACCATATATTTT
CSATGETGNTIYF
>16|many|TRBJ2-1|TRBV15|.
TGTGCCACCAGCAGATCTCCCCGGGATTATTCTAATGAGCAGTTCTTC
CATSRSPRDYSNEQFF
>15|few|TRBJ1-2|TRBV7-9|.
TGTGCCAGCAGCGCAGTGCTGACGGTAAACTATGGCTACACCTTC
CASSAVLTVNYGYTF
>16|many|TRBJ1-6|TRBV7-2|.
TGTGCCAGCAGCTTAGGCCAGCGTTTGTATAATTCACCCCTCCACTTT
CASSLGQRLYNSPLHF
>12|many|TRBJ1-1|TRBV29-1|.
TGCAGCGTATTAATTACAGGGACGGAGGCTTTCTTT
CSVLITGTEAFF
>13|many|TRBJ2-7|TRBV5-1|.
TGCGCCAGCAGTGACTCCGTAAACTACGAGCAGTACTTC
CASSDSVNYEQYF
>15|many|TRBJ1-5|TRBV10-3|.
TGTGCCATCAGTGAGTCGGGAGGTTCAAATCAGCCCCAGCATTTT
CAISESGGSNQPQHF
>16|many|TRBJ2-2|TRBV7-9|TRBD1
TGTGCCAGCAGCCCCGGACAGGGGGCGAACACCGGGGAGCTGTTTTTT
CASSPGQGANTGELFF
>15|few|TRBJ1-4|TRBV3-1|TRBD1
TGTGCCAGCAGCCAAGAGGAGACAGGGGAGGAAAAACTGTTTTTT
CASSQEETGEEKLFF
>14|many|TRBJ1-5|TRBV12-3/TRBV12-4|.
TGTGCCAGCAGCCCATCCCTGCCCAATCAGCCCCAGCATTTT
CASSPSLPNQPQHF
>13|many|TRBJ1-3|TRBV6-6|.
TGTGCCAGCAGTTACTCGGCCTTGAACACCATATATTTT
CASSYSALNTIYF
>16|many|TRBJ2-7|TRBV6-2/TRBV6-3|TRBD2
TGTGCCAGCAGTTACTCGAGGCGGGAGGGCCTCTACGAGCAGTACTTC
CASSYSRREGLYEQYF
>17|many|TRBJ1-2|TRBV5-1|TRBD1
TGCGCCAGCAGCTACCGGGACAGGGGTGCTGGGTTGACCGGCTACACCTTC
CASSYRDRGAGLTGYTF
>16|.|TRBJ2-1|TRBV27|TRBD2
TGTGCCAGCAGCGACACGGGGGGGCTAGGGCACAATGAGCAGTTCTTC
CASSDTGGLGHNEQFF
>17|many|TRBJ2-1|TRBV11-2|TRBD2
TGTGCCAGCAGCTTAGGCCGGACTAGCGGTTGGTACAATGAGCAGTTCTTC
CASSLGRTSGWYNEQFF
>12|few|TRBJ1-2|TRBV19|.
TGTGCCAGTACAGCGGCGGCGAGGGGCTACACCTTC
CASTAAARGYTF
>14|many|TRBJ2-7|TRBV5-1|TRBD1
TGCGCCAGCAGCGTAGGACAGGGCCTCTACGAGCAGTACTTC
CASSVGQGLYEQYF
>14|many|TRBJ1-5|TRBV11-2|.
TGTGCCAGCAGCTTAAACGGGTACAATCAGCCCCAGCATTTT
CASSLNGYNQPQHF
>16|.|TRBJ1-3|TRBV11-3|TRBD1
TGTGCCAGCAGCTTACTGGACAGGGTTGCTGGAAACACCATATATTTT
CASSLLDRVAGNTIYF
>14|few|TRBJ1-4|TRBV23-1|.
TGCGCCAGCACACCGGGACGAATTAATGAAAAACTGTTTTTT
CASTPGRINEKLFF
>13|many|TRBJ1-1|TRBV29-1|TRBD1
TGCAGCGCCGTATATACAGGGGACACTGAAGCTTTCTTT
CSAVYTGDTEAFF
>12|many|TRBJ2-3|TRBV29-1|.
TGCAGCGTCCAAGGGTTCACAGATACGCAGTATTTT
CSVQGFTDTQYF